There are many counts of the clone carrying this T cell receptor beta chain. The entry originates in a study of low-dose radiotherapy and immunotherapy resistance in tumors. Turning to the study itself: Each patient was administered nivolumab intravenously at 240 mg, which was a flat dose, every two weeks, along with intravenous ipilimumab at 1 mg/kg every six weeks.

cDNA synthesis used a TRAV/TRBV-specific primer set for both chains. With a constant-region primer and a V-primer adapter, TCRs were subjected to 15 to 25 PCR cycles of amplification. Each CDR3 protein is one row after TCRdb ran MiXCR on the reads. The table shows 65,000 to 100,000 distinct CDR3 sequences, with roughly 19% occurring only once. CDR1 and CDR2 (germline): KGHSH, LQKENI. The CDR3 is made up of 16 amino acids. Trimming left V 2 bases short and J 5 bases short, with 18 bases between. Regarding time point: before trial treatment. Here the sequenced sample was PBMCs, taken before treatment. The V gene is TRBV18, the J gene TRBJ1-1; tentative D call: TRBD1 (5 bases). The receptor comes from a male donor with prostate cancer. In nucleotides, the CDR3 is TGTGCCAGCTCACCAGCGATAAGGCAGGGTAGGACTGAAGCTTTCTTT. Amino acid sequence: CASSPAIRQGRTEAFF.